Sequencing of this TCR beta chain was carried out in a study of blood T cell repertoires in COVID-19. Study-wide background: Nucleic acid was either cDNA or gDNA, and it came from T cells, B-cell-depleted T cells, or PBMCs.

Per the study methods: Counts of nucleated cells, estimated from reference gene primer amplification, were obtained. TCRdb keeps only in-frame clones here, not all; method: immunoSEQ multiplex PCR. For V, J and clone size, that table is used; D and trimming come from the DNA. The sample holds about 18,000 clones, 88% seen once. Participants were aged roughly 18 to 100 years from 20 to 30 US areas. Allocation to cohorts depended on clinical history reported by the participants. V shed 6 bases and J shed 3 bases, with 14 bases lying between them. This CDR3 is built from 15 residues. In germline, CDR1 is MRHNA, CDR2 SNTAGT.

This TCR derives from a young woman who had recovered from COVID-19. Sequenced material: PBMCs or T cells enriched from blood (not recorded which). The rearrangement joins TRBV6-4 to TRBJ2-2; a possible D gene is TRBD2 (6 bases). The CDR3 DNA sequence: TGTGCCAGCAGCGAAGGCGGCGGGGACACCGGGGAGCTGTTTTTT. Translated: CASSEGGGDTGELFF.